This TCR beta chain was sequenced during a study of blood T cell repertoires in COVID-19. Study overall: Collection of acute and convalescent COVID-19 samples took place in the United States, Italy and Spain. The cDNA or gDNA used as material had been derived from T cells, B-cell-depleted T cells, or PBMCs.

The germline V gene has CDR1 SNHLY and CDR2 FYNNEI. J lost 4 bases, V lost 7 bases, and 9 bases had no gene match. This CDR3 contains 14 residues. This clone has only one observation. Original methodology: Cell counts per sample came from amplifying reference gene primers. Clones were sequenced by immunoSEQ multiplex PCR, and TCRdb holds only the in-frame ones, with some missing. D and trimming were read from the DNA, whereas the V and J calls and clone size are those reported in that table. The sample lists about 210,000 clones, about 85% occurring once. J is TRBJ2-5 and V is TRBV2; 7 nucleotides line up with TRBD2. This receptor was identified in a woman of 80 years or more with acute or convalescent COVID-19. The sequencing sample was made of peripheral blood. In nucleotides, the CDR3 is TGTGCCAGCAAGCGTACTACTAGCGCAGAGACCCAGTACTTC. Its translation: CASKRTTSAETQYF.